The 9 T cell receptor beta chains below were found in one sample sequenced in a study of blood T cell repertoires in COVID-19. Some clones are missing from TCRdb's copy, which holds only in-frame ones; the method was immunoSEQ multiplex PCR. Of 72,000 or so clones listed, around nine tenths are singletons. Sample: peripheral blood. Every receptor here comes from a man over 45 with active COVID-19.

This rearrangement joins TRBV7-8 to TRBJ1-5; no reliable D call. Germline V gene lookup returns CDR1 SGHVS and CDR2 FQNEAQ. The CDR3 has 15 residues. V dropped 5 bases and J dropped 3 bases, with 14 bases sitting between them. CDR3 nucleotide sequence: TGTGCCAGCAGCCTTAGTAGGACTTTCAATCAGCCCCAGCATTTT. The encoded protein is CASSLSRTFNQPQHF.

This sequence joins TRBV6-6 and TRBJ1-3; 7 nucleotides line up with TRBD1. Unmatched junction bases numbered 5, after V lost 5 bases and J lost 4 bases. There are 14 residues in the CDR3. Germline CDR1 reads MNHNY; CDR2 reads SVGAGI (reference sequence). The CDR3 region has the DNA TGTGCCAGCAGTACGACAGGGCCAGGAAACACCATATATTTT. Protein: CASSTTGPGNTIYF.

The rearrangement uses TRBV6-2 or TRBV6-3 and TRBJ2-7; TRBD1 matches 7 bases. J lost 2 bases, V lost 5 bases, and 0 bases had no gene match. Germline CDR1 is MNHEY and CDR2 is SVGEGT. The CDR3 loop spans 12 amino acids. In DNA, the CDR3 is TGTGCCAGCAGTGGACAGGCCTACGAGCAGTACTTC. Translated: CASSGQAYEQYF.

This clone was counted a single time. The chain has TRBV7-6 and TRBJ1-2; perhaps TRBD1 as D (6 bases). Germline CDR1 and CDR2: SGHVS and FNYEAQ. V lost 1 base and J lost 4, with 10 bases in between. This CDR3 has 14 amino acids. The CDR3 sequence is CASSLGQGSYGYTF. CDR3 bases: TGTGCCAGCAGCTTAGGCCAGGGGAGCTATGGCTACACCTTC.

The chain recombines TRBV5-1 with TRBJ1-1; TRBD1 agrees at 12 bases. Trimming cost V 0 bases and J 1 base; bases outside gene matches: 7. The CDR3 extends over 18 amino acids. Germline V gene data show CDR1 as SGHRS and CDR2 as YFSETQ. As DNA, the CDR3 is TGCGCCAGCAGCTTGGTTGGGACAGGGGGCGCCGGGAACACTGAAGCTTTCTTT. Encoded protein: CASSLVGTGGAGNTEAFF.

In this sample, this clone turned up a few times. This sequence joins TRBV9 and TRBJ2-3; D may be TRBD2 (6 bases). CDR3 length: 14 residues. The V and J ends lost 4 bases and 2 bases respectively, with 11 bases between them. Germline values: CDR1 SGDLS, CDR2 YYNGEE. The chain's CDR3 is CASSPRGTTDTQYF. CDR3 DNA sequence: TGTGCCAGCAGCCCCCGGGGGACCACAGATACGCAGTATTTT.

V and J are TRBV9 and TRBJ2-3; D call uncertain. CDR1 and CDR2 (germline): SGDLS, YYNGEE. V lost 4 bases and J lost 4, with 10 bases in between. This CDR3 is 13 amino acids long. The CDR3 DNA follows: TGTGCCAGCAGCCGAGTTCACTCAGATACGCAGTATTTT. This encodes CASSRVHSDTQYF.

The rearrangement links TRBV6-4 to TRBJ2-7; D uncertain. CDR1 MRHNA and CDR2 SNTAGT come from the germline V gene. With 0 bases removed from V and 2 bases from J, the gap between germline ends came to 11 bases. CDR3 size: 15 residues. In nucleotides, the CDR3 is TGTGCCAGCAGTGACTCCTACCCCCTACCCTACGAGCAGTACTTC. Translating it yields CASSDSYPLPYEQYF.

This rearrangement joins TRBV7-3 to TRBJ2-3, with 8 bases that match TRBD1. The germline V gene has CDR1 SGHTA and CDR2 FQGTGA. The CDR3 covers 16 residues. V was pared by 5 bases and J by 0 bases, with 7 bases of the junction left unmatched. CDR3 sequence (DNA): TGTGCCAGCAGCGCAACAGGGGGGCCTAGCACAGATACGCAGTATTTT. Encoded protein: CASSATGGPSTDTQYF.